Reported below is one T cell receptor beta chain. This CDR3 is also generated by other DNA sequences in the sample. The CDR3 loop spans 14 amino acids. Between the trimmed V and J ends, which lost 3 bases and 4 bases, there was a span of 12 bases. Per germline, CDR1 LGHNA and CDR2 YSLEER. This sample is drawn from a study of radiotherapy plus CTLA-4 blockade in lung cancer. Study background: Disease control was seen in 31% of patients, objective responses in roughly 17%.

Here immunoSEQ multiplex PCR was the method, and the copy in TCRdb shows in-frame clones only, minus some. Altogether 24,000 or so clones are present, approximately 70% being singletons, with the ten largest covering approximately 3.5%. This TCR was recovered from a human donor with non-small cell lung cancer who had stable disease on radiotherapy plus ipilimumab. V usage is TRBV4-3 and J usage is TRBJ1-2, with D perhaps TRBD1 (5 bases). This sample comprised peripheral blood, obtained from a patient treated with radiotherapy plus ipilimumab. DNA of the CDR3: TGCGCCAGCAGCCAGAGGGGAGGCGGCTATGGCTACACCTTC. Protein sequence: CASSQRGGGYGYTF.